The rows below give T cell receptor beta chains drawn from one sample of a study of blood T cell repertoires in COVID-19. Method: immunoSEQ multiplex PCR; TCRdb's copy keeps in-frame clones and lacks some. The sample has 250,000 to 300,000 clones, 85% to 90% seen once; the top ten hold around 0.99%. The sequenced sample consisted of peripheral blood. These receptors all stem from a woman aged 40 to 50 who had recovered from COVID-19. CDR3s include the opening cysteine and the closing phenylalanine or tryptophan. The D gene is left open where the match is weak. Clone sizes are given selectively: once, few, many, or a class where the clone is expanded.

-	TRBJ2-1	once	TRBV5-4	CASSRPGFAYNEQFF	TGTGCCAGCAGCCGCCCGGGTTTTGCCTACAATGAGCAGTTCTTC
-	TRBJ2-1	-	TRBV6-2/TRBV6-3	CASSYSIGQFF	TGTGCCAGCAGTTACTCGATCGGTCAGTTCTTC
-	TRBJ2-1	-	TRBV11-2	CASSPPPGQASYNEQFF	TGTGCCAGCAGCCCCCCCCCGGGACAAGCCTCCTACAATGAGCAGTTCTTC
TRBD1	TRBJ2-7	-	TRBV7-3	CASRYTGQGAEEQYF	TGTGCCAGCAGATATACGGGACAGGGGGCCGAGGAGCAGTACTTC
TRBD1	TRBJ1-1	once	TRBV18	CASSPTQDRGKGAFF	TGTGCCAGCTCACCAACCCAGGACAGGGGCAAGGGGGCTTTCTTT
-	TRBJ1-5	-	TRBV6-2/TRBV6-3	CASSYGADITSNQPQHF	TGTGCCAGCAGTTACGGGGCCGACATAACTAGCAATCAGCCCCAGCATTTT
TRBD2	TRBJ2-1	-	TRBV11-2	CASSSISGGSYNEQFF	TGTGCCAGCAGCTCCATTAGCGGGGGCTCCTACAATGAGCAGTTCTTC
-	TRBJ1-3	-	TRBV5-6	CASSLSGGRSGNTIYF	TGTGCCAGCAGCTTGTCGGGGGGCCGCTCTGGAAACACCATATATTTT
-	TRBJ2-2	-	TRBV5-5	CASSLEWSPRAGELFF	TGTGCCAGCAGCTTGGAGTGGTCACCCCGGGCCGGGGAGCTGTTTTTT
TRBD2	TRBJ2-1	-	TRBV9	CASSEGGPSGRTYNEQFF	TGTGCCAGCAGCGAGGGGGGACCTAGCGGGAGGACCTACAATGAGCAGTTCTTC
-	TRBJ1-4	-	TRBV27	CASSFRSVTASTNEKLFF	TGTGCCAGCAGTTTCCGGAGCGTCACCGCCTCAACTAATGAAAAACTGTTTTTT
-	TRBJ2-2	-	TRBV6-5	CASSYTTETGELFF	TGTGCCAGCAGTTACACAACGGAGACCGGGGAGCTGTTTTTT
TRBD1	TRBJ2-2	-	TRBV2	CASSVLTGDTGELFF	TGTGCCAGCAGTGTCCTGACAGGGGACACCGGGGAGCTGTTTTTT
TRBD2	TRBJ2-1	-	TRBV7-9	CASSGTSSYNEQFF	TGTGCCAGCAGCGGGACTAGTTCCTACAATGAGCAGTTCTTC
-	TRBJ1-3	-	TRBV6-5	CASSYSTEVAGNTIYF	TGTGCCAGCAGTTACTCCACCGAGGTTGCTGGAAACACCATATATTTT
-	TRBJ1-1	-	TRBV11-3	CASTPPQGTEAFF	TGTGCCAGCACCCCCCCCCAGGGGACTGAAGCTTTCTTT
-	TRBJ2-2	-	TRBV4-3	CASSLGGVGELFF	TGCGCCAGCAGCCTAGGGGGGGTCGGGGAGCTGTTTTTT
-	TRBJ2-7	few	TRBV7-2	CASSLGSRSSYEQYF	TGTGCCAGCAGCTTAGGGAGCCGGTCATCCTACGAGCAGTACTTC
-	TRBJ1-1	-	TRBV9	CAGGDGSTEAFF	TGTGCCGGGGGGGACGGTTCCACTGAAGCTTTCTTT
-	TRBJ2-7	few	TRBV25-1	CASSGVGVKAYEQYF	TGTGCCAGCAGTGGGGTGGGAGTGAAAGCCTACGAGCAGTACTTC
-	TRBJ1-1	-	TRBV18	CASSPPNRAMNTEAFF	TGTGCCAGCTCACCCCCGAACAGGGCAATGAACACTGAAGCTTTCTTT
-	TRBJ1-4	-	TRBV7-9	CASSLAREEKLFF	TGTGCCAGCAGCTTAGCCAGGGAAGAAAAACTGTTTTTT
-	TRBJ2-1	-	TRBV4-2	CASSLRGGANEQFF	TGTGCCAGCAGCCTCCGGGGCGGGGCGAATGAGCAGTTCTTC
-	TRBJ2-1	-	TRBV11-3	CASSLGRSGNEQFF	TGTGCCAGCAGCTTGGGGAGGAGCGGTAATGAGCAGTTCTTC
TRBD1	TRBJ2-2	-	TRBV11-3	CATDLTPGQGDTGELFF	TGTGCCACCGACTTGACCCCGGGACAGGGGGACACCGGGGAGCTGTTTTTT
-	TRBJ2-4	-	TRBV7-2	CASSATWGSVSKNIQYF	TGTGCCAGCAGCGCAACCTGGGGTAGCGTGTCCAAAAACATTCAGTACTTC
-	TRBJ2-1	-	TRBV29-1	CSAYREEGDEQFF	TGCAGCGCCTACAGGGAAGAGGGTGATGAGCAGTTCTTC
TRBD1	TRBJ2-3	-	TRBV12-5	CASGLGQGAADTQYF	TGTGCTAGTGGTTTGGGACAGGGGGCGGCAGATACGCAGTATTTT
TRBD1	TRBJ2-7	-	TRBV28	CASSRWEQGYSEQYF	TGTGCCAGCAGCCGATGGGAACAGGGGTATAGCGAGCAGTACTTC
-	TRBJ1-3	-	TRBV19	CASSIPGAFSGNTIYF	TGTGCCAGTAGTATCCCAGGGGCCTTCTCTGGAAACACCATATATTTT
-	TRBJ2-5	-	TRBV6-2/TRBV6-3	CASSYALGAWEETQYF	TGTGCCAGCAGTTACGCCCTAGGGGCCTGGGAAGAGACCCAGTACTTC
TRBD1	TRBJ1-2	-	TRBV27	CASSSPFNRGFYGYTF	TGTGCCAGCAGTTCACCCTTTAACAGGGGGTTCTATGGCTACACCTTC
TRBD1	TRBJ2-7	-	TRBV10-3	CAISEFPQGAYEQYF	TGTGCCATCAGTGAGTTCCCCCAGGGGGCCTACGAGCAGTACTTC
-	TRBJ2-7	-	TRBV20-1	CSAQRAYEQYF	TGCAGTGCTCAGCGGGCCTACGAGCAGTACTTC
-	TRBJ1-4	once	TRBV30	CAWGPGDNEKLFF	TGTGCCTGGGGGCCAGGGGACAATGAAAAACTGTTTTTT
-	TRBJ1-1	-	TRBV23-1	CASSHPPRGRRTEAFF	TGCGCCAGCAGTCACCCCCCCCGGGGAAGGAGGACTGAAGCTTTCTTT
TRBD1	TRBJ2-6	-	TRBV11-3	CASSSGQGSGANVLTF	TGTGCCAGCAGCAGTGGACAGGGGTCCGGGGCCAACGTCCTGACTTTC
-	TRBJ2-1	-	TRBV19	CASSMVAGLYNEQFF	TGTGCCAGTAGTATGGTGGCGGGATTATACAATGAGCAGTTCTTC
-	TRBJ2-1	-	TRBV6-2/TRBV6-3	CASSARRDSEQFF	TGTGCCAGCAGTGCCCGCCGGGACTCTGAGCAGTTCTTC
TRBD2	TRBJ2-7	-	TRBV18	CASSPGLAGAYEQYF	TGTGCCAGCTCCCCCGGACTAGCGGGAGCCTACGAGCAGTACTTC
-	TRBJ2-2	-	TRBV10-3	CAIGPGGGFGELFF	TGTGCCATCGGCCCTGGGGGCGGATTCGGGGAGCTGTTTTTT
TRBD1	TRBJ1-3	-	TRBV19	CASSLLIGTAGNTIYF	TGTGCCAGTAGTCTCTTGATCGGGACAGCTGGAAACACCATATATTTT
TRBD1	TRBJ1-5	-	TRBV27	CASRQNRGSNQPQHF	TGTGCCAGCAGACAAAACAGGGGTAGCAATCAGCCCCAGCATTTT
-	TRBJ2-5	-	TRBV5-1	CASSLVGGLGETQYF	TGCGCCAGCAGCTTGGTCGGAGGACTGGGGGAGACCCAGTACTTC
TRBD2	TRBJ2-7	-	TRBV11-1	CASSKLAGGDYEQYF	TGTGCCAGCAGCAAGCTAGCGGGAGGAGACTACGAGCAGTACTTC
-	TRBJ2-5	-	TRBV30	CAWSGQVEMYETQYF	TGTGCCTGGAGTGGACAGGTAGAGATGTACGAGACCCAGTACTTC
-	TRBJ1-4	-	TRBV5-1	CASTSGFGEKLFF	TGCGCCAGCACCTCCGGGTTTGGTGAAAAACTGTTTTTT
-	TRBJ1-5	-	TRBV7-2	CASSLAGGGHQPQHF	TGTGCCAGCAGCTTAGCGGGGGGGGGTCATCAGCCCCAGCATTTT